This T cell receptor beta chain was profiled in a study of shared clonotypes between healthy human individuals. Study-level points and caveats: The expectation was that sequencing depth would affect clonotype sharing among donors. Non-shared clonotypes displayed generation probabilities falling below those of clonotypes present in all four donors.

About this clone itself: The antigen remains undetermined. The junction and the germline gene differ at one end; a read error may be behind it.

This CDR3 has 14 residues. Looked up from germline, CDR1 is SGHAT and CDR2 is FQNNGV. Naive-designated CD8 cells lacked CD45RO, were positively enriched for CCR7, and omitted terminally differentiated effector memory CD45RA+ cells. Donors were healthy HIV-negative adults without recent acute infections or vaccinations. TCRdb's copy holds only in-frame clones and misses some; the assay was immunoSEQ multiplex PCR. The sample shows over 750,000 clones, 90% to 97% of them seen only once. The chain uses TRBV11-2 and TRBJ2-7; D is unclear. This clonotype was sampled from a man aged 25 to 40 in good health. Sample: naive CD8+ T cells sorted from blood. CDR3 sequence: CASSSGHSHPRSPF. The CDR3 DNA is TGTGCCAGCAGCTCTGGGCACTCTCACCCTCGTAGTCCTTTC.